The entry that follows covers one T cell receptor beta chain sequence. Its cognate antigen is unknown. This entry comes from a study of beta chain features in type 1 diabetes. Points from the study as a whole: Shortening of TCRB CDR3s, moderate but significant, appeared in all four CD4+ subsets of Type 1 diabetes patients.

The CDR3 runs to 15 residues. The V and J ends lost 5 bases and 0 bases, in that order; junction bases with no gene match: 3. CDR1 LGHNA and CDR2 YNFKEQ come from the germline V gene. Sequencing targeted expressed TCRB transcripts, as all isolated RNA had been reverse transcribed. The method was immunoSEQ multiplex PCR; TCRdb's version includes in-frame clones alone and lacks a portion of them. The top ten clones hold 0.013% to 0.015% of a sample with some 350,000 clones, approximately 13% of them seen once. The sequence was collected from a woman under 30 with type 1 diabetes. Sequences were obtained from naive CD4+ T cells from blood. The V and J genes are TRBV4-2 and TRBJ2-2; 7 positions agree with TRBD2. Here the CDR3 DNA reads TGTGCCAGCAGCGACAGCGGGGCGAACACCGGGGAGCTGTTTTTT. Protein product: CASSDSGANTGELFF.